This TCR beta chain was documented in a study of CXCR3-negative and CXCR3-positive naive CD8 T cells. Per CD8+ T cell subset, triplicate sorts of fewer than 350,000 cells each were done. Naive CD8+ T cells had a CD45RO-CCR7+CD27+CD95- phenotype. Study-wide points: CXCR3-positive naive cells carried more hydrophobic TRB CDR3s than CXCR3-negative naive cells did.

With respect to this clonotype: As yet, its antigen is unknown.

It was by 5' RACE with UMI labels that the TRB cDNA libraries were prepared. After re-calling the 5' RACE reads, TCRdb lists one entry per CDR3 protein, DNA absent. The specimen's table records roughly 86,000 distinct CDR3 sequences. The CDR3 totals 15 residues. Germline loops: CDR1 SGHDN, CDR2 FVKESK. Sequencing used naive CXCR3- CD8+ T cells from blood. Subset here: CD45RO-CCR7+CD27+CD95- naive CD8+ T cells lacking CXCR3 (TNR3-). This TCR came from a human donor in good health. Some clones in this sample may be carry-over from other donors' samples. The V and J genes are TRBV14 and TRBJ2-7; TCRdb picks TRBD2, but there is no DNA to check that call. CDR3 sequence reads: CASSQGGSGTYEQYF.